These 20 T cell receptor beta chains share one sample of origin, sequenced in a study of blood T cell repertoires in COVID-19. TCRdb keeps only in-frame clones here, not all; method: immunoSEQ multiplex PCR. Here the sample spans 150,000 or so clones, around 85% being singletons. Sequenced input: peripheral blood. The receptors stem from a woman aged 80 or over with acute or convalescent COVID-19.

The chain recombines TRBV7-6 with TRBJ2-5; 9 nucleotides line up with TRBD1. The CDR3 is 15 amino acids. The trim removed 5 bases at V and 1 base at J, leaving 5 bases unmatched. The germline CDR1 and CDR2 sequences are SGHVS and FNYEAQ. This CDR3 is CASSNPGQGQETQYF. CDR3 in DNA: TGTGCCAGCAGCAACCCGGGACAGGGCCAAGAGACCCAGTACTTC. The full variable domain, completed using reference TRBV7-6 and TRBJ2-5, is GAGVSQSPRYKVTKRGQDVALRCDPISGHVSLYWYRQALGQGPEFLTYFNYEAQQDKSGLPNDRFSAERPEGSISTLTIQRTEQRDSAMYRCASSNPGQGQETQYFGPGTRLLVL.

The chain joins TRBV4-1 to TRBJ2-7, with 8 bases that match TRBD2. Germline CDR1 is MGHRA and CDR2 is YSYEKL. V dropped 3 bases and J dropped 3; count of bases not matched to a gene: 16. The CDR3 is 18 residues long. The CDR3 coding sequence is TGCGCCAGCAGCCATAGCGGAGGCGGGGGGAGGTTAAACTACGAGCAGTACTTC. This codes for CASSHSGGGGRLNYEQYF.

The chain couples TRBV6-1 to TRBJ1-2; D uncertain. V lost 2 bases and J 0 bases, leaving 4 bases between the germline ends. The CDR3 consists of 13 residues. The germline V gene has CDR1 MNHNS and CDR2 SASEGT. The CDR3 region is CASSELPNYGYTF. DNA for the CDR3: TGTGCCAGCAGTGAACTTCCTAACTATGGCTACACCTTC.

V and J are TRBV19 and TRBJ1-2; D remains unclear. Germline assignment: CDR1 LNHDA and CDR2 SQIVND (reference sequence). V dropped 7 bases and J dropped 6 bases, with 6 bases sitting between them. CDR3 length: 10 amino acids. CDR3 sequence: CASNGDGYTF. The CDR3 DNA follows: TGTGCCAGTAACGGGGATGGCTACACCTTC.

This rearrangement joins TRBV5-1 to TRBJ2-7; no firm D call. Germline-derived CDR1 and CDR2 are SGHRS and YFSETQ. CDR3 length equals 14 residues. Trimming cost V 0 bases and J 7 bases, with 14 bases left between them. CDR3: CASSLVVGSHEQYF. The CDR3 DNA sequence: TGCGCCAGCAGCTTGGTGGTGGGCTCTCATGAGCAGTACTTC.

The rearrangement links TRBV2 to TRBJ1-5, with 7 bases matching TRBD1. The CDR3 totals 15 residues. The V gene's germline CDR1 is SNHLY and CDR2 FYNNEI. J gave up 4 bases and V 4 bases, and 7 bases lay outside the gene matches. This chain's CDR3 is CASSGRAGGNQPQHF. CDR3 in DNA: TGTGCCAGCAGTGGAAGGGCAGGGGGGAATCAGCCCCAGCATTTT.

The rearrangement joins TRBV29-1 to TRBJ2-1; D not resolved. Trimming stripped 5 bases from V and 9 bases from J, with 8 bases between. Per germline, CDR1 SQVTM and CDR2 ANQGSEA. The CDR3 has 10 amino acids. The CDR3 nucleotides are TGCAGCGTTTTGTCGTTTGAGCAGTTCTTC. This translates into CSVLSFEQFF.

The chain's CDR3 is CASSERLVNYGYTF. In DNA, the CDR3 is TGTGCCAGCAGCGAGAGGCTAGTGAACTATGGCTACACCTTC. The chain recombines TRBV7-9 with TRBJ1-2; D not certain. This CDR3 is built from 14 residues. V dropped 5 bases and J dropped 2 bases, with 12 bases sitting between them. CDR1 is SEHNR and CDR2 is FQNEAQ in the germline V gene (reference sequence). Supplemented by reference TRBV7-9 and TRBJ1-2, the full variable domain reads DTGVSQNPRHKITKRGQNVTFRCDPISEHNRLYWYRQTLGQGPEFLTYFQNEAQLEKSRLLSDRFSAERPKGSFSTLEIQRTEQGDSAMYLCASSERLVNYGYTFGSGTRLTVV.

The V call is TRBV7-9, the J call TRBJ2-3; no reliable D call. The CDR3 extends over 15 amino acids. Germline lookup yields CDR1 SEHNR and CDR2 FQNEAQ (reference sequence). Deletions cut 6 bases from V and 0 bases from J, with 13 bases between. The CDR3, as DNA: TGTGCCAGCAGTACCGGGTTGGAGAGCACAGATACGCAGTATTTT. Translated, it gives CASSTGLESTDTQYF.

The chain is built from TRBV29-1 and TRBJ2-1; 9 bases match TRBD2. This CDR3 region has 14 residues. V trimming: 4 bases; J trimming: 2 bases; junction bases outside the gene matches: 3. The germline V gene has CDR1 SQVTM and CDR2 ANQGSEA. The CDR3 DNA sequence: TGCAGCGTTGCGCTAGCGGGAACCTACAATGAGCAGTTCTTC. Translation gives CSVALAGTYNEQFF.

V gene TRBV11-2 combines with J gene TRBJ2-7; the match to TRBD1 covers 7 bases. CDR1 is SGHAT, CDR2 FQNNGV, per germline. Trimming at V came to 5 bases and at J to 5 bases, leaving 3 bases not matched to a gene. The CDR3 extends over 12 amino acids. The CDR3 DNA reads TGTGCCAGCAGCCTGCAGGGGGACGAGCAGTACTTC. It codes for CASSLQGDEQYF.

The chain recombines TRBV5-6 with TRBJ1-1; D not certain. V was pared by 4 bases and J by 4 bases, with 14 bases between. Germline loops: CDR1 SGHDT, CDR2 YYEEEE. CDR3 length: 14 residues. The CDR3 DNA sequence: TGTGCCAGCAGCGAGGGCTATACCCCCACTGAAGCTTTCTTT. Translating it yields CASSEGYTPTEAFF.

The genes are TRBV7-9 and TRBJ2-3, with D perhaps matching TRBD1 (6 bases). Per germline, CDR1 SEHNR and CDR2 FQNEAQ (reference sequence). V was cut by 5 bases and J by 6 bases, with 9 bases left in between. This CDR3 contains 12 residues. CDR3 residues: CASSPQGDTQYF. The CDR3 DNA reads TGTGCCAGCAGCCCTCAGGGGGATACGCAGTATTTT.

The J gene is TRBJ1-1, the V gene TRBV18; TRBD1 might be the D (6 bases). Germline CDR1 reads KGHSH; CDR2 reads LQKENI. The length of the CDR3 is 15 residues. V lost 1 base and J lost 6, with 15 bases in between. The CDR3 protein is CASSPRRGDGAEAFF. The CDR3 DNA is TGTGCCAGCTCACCACGCAGGGGTGATGGCGCTGAAGCTTTCTTT.

The chain is built from TRBV5-6 and TRBJ1-6, with D possibly matching TRBD1 (6 bases). This CDR3 has 14 amino acids. V shed 2 bases and J shed 6 bases, with 9 bases lying between them. Germline CDR1 reads SGHDT; CDR2 reads YYEEEE. CDR3 DNA sequence: TGTGCCAGCAGCTTTGGACAGATTAATTCACCCCTCCACTTT. Translated, it gives CASSFGQINSPLHF. The variable domain in full, with the rest retrieved from reference TRBV5-6 and TRBJ1-6, is DAGVTQSPTHLIKTRGQQVTLRCSPKSGHDTVSWYQQALGQGPQFIFQYYEEEERQRGNFPDRFSGHQFPNYSSELNVNALLLGDSALYLCASSFGQINSPLHFGNGTRLTVT.

The chain combines TRBV4-1 with TRBJ1-1; 7 bases line up with TRBD1. The CDR3 is 15 residues long. Losses at the gene ends were 4 bases for V and 3 bases for J; bases not matched to a gene: 8. Germline-derived CDR1 and CDR2 are MGHRA and YSYEKL. Here the CDR3 DNA reads TGCGCCAGCAGCCTTCGGGACAGATTGGACACTGAAGCTTTCTTT. It is translated as CASSLRDRLDTEAFF.

The chain employs TRBV5-1 and TRBJ2-5, with 7 nucleotides matching TRBD2. The CDR3 extends over 14 amino acids. V lost 0 bases to trimming and J lost 3 bases; unmatched junction nucleotides: 2. Germline V gene lookup returns CDR1 SGHRS and CDR2 YFSETQ. CDR3 sequence (DNA): TGCGCCAGCAGCTTGGGGGCGGGGGAAGAGACCCAGTACTTC. This translates into CASSLGAGEETQYF.

J is TRBJ1-6 and V is TRBV19; D is undetermined. The germline V gene encodes CDR1 LNHDA and CDR2 SQIVND (reference sequence). There are 12 residues in the CDR3. Trimming stripped 6 bases from V and 14 bases from J, with 14 bases between. The CDR3 coding sequence is TGTGCCAGTAGAGACGGGATTTCTTCCCTCCACTTT. This sequence encodes CASRDGISSLHF.

The chain uses TRBV11-3 and TRBJ2-7; no definite D call. CDR1 is SGHNT, CDR2 YENEEA, per germline. This CDR3 has 13 amino acids. V shed 2 bases and J shed 1 base, with 6 bases lying between them. CDR3 region: CASSLSVSYEQYF. CDR3 DNA sequence: TGTGCCAGCAGCTTATCAGTTTCCTACGAGCAGTACTTC.

This CDR3 is CASSWQDSTYEQYF. CDR3 nucleotides: TGTGCCAGCAGTTGGCAGGACAGTACCTACGAGCAGTACTTC. This sequence joins TRBV27 and TRBJ2-7; D possibly corresponds to TRBD1 (6 bases). Germline lookup yields CDR1 MNHEY and CDR2 SMNVEV (reference sequence). The CDR3 covers 14 residues. V lost 4 bases and J 2 bases, leaving 12 bases between the germline ends.